These 5 T cell receptor beta chains share one sample of origin, sequenced in a study of blood T cell repertoires in COVID-19. Generated by immunoSEQ multiplex PCR, the TCRdb table keeps only in-frame clones and is missing some. The table shows 95,000 to 100,000 clones, with 84% occurring only once. The sequencing input was peripheral blood. Source of these receptors: a human donor in a cohort sampled during active COVID-19.

This clone was seen only once. The rearrangement uses TRBV12-5 and TRBJ2-1, with D tentatively TRBD1 (5 bases). V gave up 7 bases and J gave up 2 bases, with 15 bases separating them. CDR1 and CDR2 from the germline V gene are LGHNT and FRNRAP. The CDR3 has 15 amino acids. CDR3 protein: CASAPPRGTYNEQFF. The DNA of the CDR3 is TGTGCTAGTGCCCCACCTAGGGGTACCTACAATGAGCAGTTCTTC.

The chain carries TRBV10-1 and TRBJ2-7; 7 bases agree with TRBD2. Per the germline V gene, CDR1 is WNHNN and CDR2 is SYGVQD (reference sequence). After removal of 0 bases from V and 2 bases from J, the junction contained 1 base not matched to a gene. There are 14 residues in the CDR3. The CDR3, as DNA: TGCGCCAGCAGTGAGTCGGCGGGGGCCTACGAGCAGTACTTC. This sequence encodes CASSESAGAYEQYF.

The chain carries TRBV6-5 and TRBJ2-7; 13 bases agree with TRBD2. Germline CDR1 MNHEY, CDR2 SVGAGI. The CDR3 is 16 amino acids. Losses at the gene ends were 2 bases for V and 6 bases for J; bases not matched to a gene: 7. The CDR3 DNA reads as TGTGCCAGCAGTTACGCCACCGGACTAGCGGGAGCCGAGCAGTACTTC. It codes for CASSYATGLAGAEQYF.

The chain links TRBV11-2 to TRBJ1-1; TRBD1 might be the D (5 bases). The V gene lost 1 base and the J gene lost 2 bases, with 8 bases spanning the gap. Germline V lookup: CDR1 SGHAT, CDR2 FQNNGV. The length of the CDR3 is 14 residues. The CDR3 DNA sequence: TGTGCCAGCAGCTTAGTGGGGGGAAACACTGAAGCTTTCTTT. Amino acids: CASSLVGGNTEAFF.

V is TRBV5-6 and J is TRBJ2-3, with TRBD2 matching over 12 bases. From germline, CDR1 is SGHDT and CDR2 YYEEEE. The CDR3 is 16 amino acids. With V trimmed by 3 bases and J by 2 bases, 4 bases remained unmatched. The CDR3 sequence is CASSSSGRAITDTQYF. The CDR3, as DNA: TGTGCCAGCAGCTCTAGCGGGAGGGCCATCACAGATACGCAGTATTTT.